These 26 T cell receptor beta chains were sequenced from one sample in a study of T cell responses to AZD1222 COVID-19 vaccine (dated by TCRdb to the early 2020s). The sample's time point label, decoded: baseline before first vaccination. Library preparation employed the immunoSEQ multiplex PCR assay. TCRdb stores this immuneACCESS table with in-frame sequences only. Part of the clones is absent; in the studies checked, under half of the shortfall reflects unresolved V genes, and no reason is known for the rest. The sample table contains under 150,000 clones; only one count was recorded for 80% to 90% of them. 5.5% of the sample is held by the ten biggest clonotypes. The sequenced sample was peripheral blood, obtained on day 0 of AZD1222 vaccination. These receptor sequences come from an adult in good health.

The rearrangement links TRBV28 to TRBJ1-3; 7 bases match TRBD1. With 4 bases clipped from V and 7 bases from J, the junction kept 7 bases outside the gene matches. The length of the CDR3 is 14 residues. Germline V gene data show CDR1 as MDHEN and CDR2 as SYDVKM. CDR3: CASSSPGRGNTIYF. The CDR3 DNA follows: TGTGCCAGCAGTTCCCCGGGCAGGGGGAACACCATATATTTT. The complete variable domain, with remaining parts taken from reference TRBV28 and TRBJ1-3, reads DVKVTQSSRYLVKRTGEKVFLECVQDMDHENMFWYRQDPGLGLRLIYFSYDVKMKEKGDIPEGYSVSREKKERFSLILESASTNQTSMYLCASSSPGRGNTIYFGEGSWLTVV.

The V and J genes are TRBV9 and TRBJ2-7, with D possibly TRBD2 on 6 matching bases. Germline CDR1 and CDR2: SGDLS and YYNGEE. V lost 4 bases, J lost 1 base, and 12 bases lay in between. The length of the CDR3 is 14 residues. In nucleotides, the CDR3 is TGTGCCAGCAGCCCACGGGACTTATCCTACGAGCAGTACTTC. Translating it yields CASSPRDLSYEQYF.

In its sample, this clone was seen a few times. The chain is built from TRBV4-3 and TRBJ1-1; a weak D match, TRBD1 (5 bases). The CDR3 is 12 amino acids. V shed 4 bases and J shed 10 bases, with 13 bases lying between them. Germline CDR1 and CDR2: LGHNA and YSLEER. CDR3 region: CASSRVQGPAFF. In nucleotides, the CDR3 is TGCGCCAGCAGCCGAGTGCAGGGTCCAGCTTTCTTT.

The CDR3 sequence is CASSRGGRGELFF. For the CDR3, the DNA is TGTGCCAGCAGCCGGGGTGGGCGCGGGGAGCTGTTTTTT. This chain joins TRBV9 and TRBJ2-2, with TRBD2 as a possible D gene (5 bases). CDR1 is SGDLS, CDR2 YYNGEE, per germline. This CDR3 has 13 amino acids. Trimming cost V 4 bases and J 7 bases, with 11 bases left between them.

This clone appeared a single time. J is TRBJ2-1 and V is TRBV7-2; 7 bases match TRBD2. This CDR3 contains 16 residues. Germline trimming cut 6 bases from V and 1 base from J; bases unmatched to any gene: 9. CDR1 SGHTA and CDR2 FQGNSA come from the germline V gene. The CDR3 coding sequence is TGTGCCAGCAGGAGAATGACTAGCTCATCCTACAATGAGCAGTTCTTC. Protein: CASRRMTSSSYNEQFF.

This CDR3 is CASSSSSYEQYF. The CDR3 DNA sequence: TGTGCCAGTAGTTCGAGCTCCTACGAGCAGTACTTC. V and J are TRBV19 and TRBJ2-7; D is unclear. The V gene's germline CDR1 is LNHDA and CDR2 SQIVND (reference sequence). This CDR3 is 12 amino acids long. Trimming shortened V by 5 bases and J by 0 bases, and 5 bases separated the two germline ends.

The CDR3 loop reads CASSISTSGRSEQYF. The DNA of the CDR3 is TGTGCCAGCAGCATCTCGACTAGCGGGAGAAGCGAGCAGTACTTC. The chain joins TRBV7-2 to TRBJ2-7, with TRBD2 matching over 12 bases. V shed 5 bases and J 6 bases; nucleotides not matched to a gene: 8. The CDR3 is made up of 15 amino acids. CDR1 is SGHTA and CDR2 is FQGNSA in the germline V gene.

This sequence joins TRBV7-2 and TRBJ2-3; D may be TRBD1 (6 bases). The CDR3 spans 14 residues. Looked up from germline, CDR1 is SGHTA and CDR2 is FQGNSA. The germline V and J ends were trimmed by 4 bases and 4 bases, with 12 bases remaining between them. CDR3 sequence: CASSSPKGADTQYF. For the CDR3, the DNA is TGTGCCAGCAGCTCCCCCAAGGGGGCAGATACGCAGTATTTT. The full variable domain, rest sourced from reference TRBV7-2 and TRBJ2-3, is GAGVSQSPSNKVTEKGKDVELRCDPISGHTALYWYRQSLGQGLEFLIYFQGNSAPDKSGLPSDRFSAERTGGSVSTLTIQRTQQEDSAVYLCASSSPKGADTQYFGPGTRLTVL.

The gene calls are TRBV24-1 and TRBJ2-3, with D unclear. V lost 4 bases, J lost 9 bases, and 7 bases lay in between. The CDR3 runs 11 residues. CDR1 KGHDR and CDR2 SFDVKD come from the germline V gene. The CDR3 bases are TGTGCCACCAGTGACGTCGGGACGCAGTATTTT. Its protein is CATSDVGTQYF.

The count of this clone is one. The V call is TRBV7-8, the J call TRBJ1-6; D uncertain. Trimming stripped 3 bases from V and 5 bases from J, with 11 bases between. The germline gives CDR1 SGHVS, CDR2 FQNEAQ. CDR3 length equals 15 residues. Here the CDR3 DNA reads TGTGCCAGCAGCTTGGCAGACGGGAATAATTCACCCCTCCACTTT. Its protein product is CASSLADGNNSPLHF.

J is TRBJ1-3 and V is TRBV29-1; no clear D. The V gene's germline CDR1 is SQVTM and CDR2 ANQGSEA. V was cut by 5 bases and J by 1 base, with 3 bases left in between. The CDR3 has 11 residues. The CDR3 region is CSVPSGNTIYF. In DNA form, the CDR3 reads TGCAGCGTTCCGTCTGGAAACACCATATATTTT.

As DNA, the CDR3 is TGTGCCAGCAGTTTACTCGCCCCGGGGAGGACGAATGAAAAACTGTTTTTT. As protein: CASSLLAPGRTNEKLFF. V gene TRBV27 combines with J gene TRBJ1-4; unclear D gene. The ends were cut back, 2 bases at V and 5 bases at J, with 18 bases in the middle. Germline loops: CDR1 MNHEY, CDR2 SMNVEV (reference sequence). CDR3 length equals 17 residues.

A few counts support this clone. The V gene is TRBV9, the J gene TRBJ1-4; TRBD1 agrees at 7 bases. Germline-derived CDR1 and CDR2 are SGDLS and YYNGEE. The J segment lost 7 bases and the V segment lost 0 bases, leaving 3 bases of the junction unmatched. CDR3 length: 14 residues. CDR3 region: CASSVGGGGEKLFF. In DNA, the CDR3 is TGTGCCAGCAGCGTAGGAGGGGGCGGTGAAAAACTGTTTTTT.

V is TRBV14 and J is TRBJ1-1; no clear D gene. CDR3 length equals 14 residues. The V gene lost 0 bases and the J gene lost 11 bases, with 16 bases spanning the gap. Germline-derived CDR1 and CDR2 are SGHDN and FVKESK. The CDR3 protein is CASSQDRWRVAAFF. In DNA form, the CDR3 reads TGTGCCAGCAGCCAAGATCGGTGGAGGGTAGCGGCTTTCTTT.

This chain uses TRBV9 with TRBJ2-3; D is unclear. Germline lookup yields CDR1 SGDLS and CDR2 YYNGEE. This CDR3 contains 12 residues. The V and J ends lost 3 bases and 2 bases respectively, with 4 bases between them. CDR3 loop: CASSGNTDTQYF. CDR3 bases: TGTGCCAGCAGCGGTAACACAGATACGCAGTATTTT.

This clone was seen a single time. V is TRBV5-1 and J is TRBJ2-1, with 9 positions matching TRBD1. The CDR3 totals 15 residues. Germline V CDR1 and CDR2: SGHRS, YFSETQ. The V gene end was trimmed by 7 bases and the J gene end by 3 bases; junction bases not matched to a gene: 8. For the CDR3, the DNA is TGCGCCAGCCGATCCCGGACAGGGGACTACAATGAGCAGTTCTTC. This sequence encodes CASRSRTGDYNEQFF.

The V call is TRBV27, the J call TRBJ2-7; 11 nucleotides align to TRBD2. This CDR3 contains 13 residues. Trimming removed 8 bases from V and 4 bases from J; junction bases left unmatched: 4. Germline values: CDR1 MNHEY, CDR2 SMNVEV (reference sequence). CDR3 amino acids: CASLGTSGYEQYF. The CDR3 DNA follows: TGTGCCAGCCTCGGGACTAGCGGATACGAGCAGTACTTC.

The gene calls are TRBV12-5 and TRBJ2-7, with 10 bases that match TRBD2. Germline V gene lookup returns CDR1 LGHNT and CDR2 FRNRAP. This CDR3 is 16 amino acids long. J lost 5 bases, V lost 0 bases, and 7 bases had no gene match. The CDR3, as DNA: TGTGCTAGTGGTTTGGTTTTAGGGACTAGCGCAAACGAGCAGTACTTC. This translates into CASGLVLGTSANEQYF.

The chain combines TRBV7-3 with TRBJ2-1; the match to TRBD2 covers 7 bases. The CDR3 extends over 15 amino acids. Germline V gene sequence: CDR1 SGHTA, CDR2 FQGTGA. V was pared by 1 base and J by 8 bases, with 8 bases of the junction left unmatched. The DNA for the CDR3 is TGTGCCAGCAGCTTAATGGCGGGAGTATCCTATGAGCAGTTCTTC. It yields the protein CASSLMAGVSYEQFF.

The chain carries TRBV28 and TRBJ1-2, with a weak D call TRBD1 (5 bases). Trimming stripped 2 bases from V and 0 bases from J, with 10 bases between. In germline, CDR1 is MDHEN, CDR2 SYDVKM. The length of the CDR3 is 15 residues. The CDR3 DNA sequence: TGTGCCAGCAGTTTACCAGGGCTGCCTAACTATGGCTACACCTTC. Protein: CASSLPGLPNYGYTF.

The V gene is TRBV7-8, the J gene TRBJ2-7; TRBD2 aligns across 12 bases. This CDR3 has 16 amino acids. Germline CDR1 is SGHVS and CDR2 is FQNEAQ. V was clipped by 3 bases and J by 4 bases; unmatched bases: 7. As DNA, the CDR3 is TGTGCCAGCAGCTTGGTTAGACTAGCGGGAGAATACGAGCAGTACTTC. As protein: CASSLVRLAGEYEQYF.

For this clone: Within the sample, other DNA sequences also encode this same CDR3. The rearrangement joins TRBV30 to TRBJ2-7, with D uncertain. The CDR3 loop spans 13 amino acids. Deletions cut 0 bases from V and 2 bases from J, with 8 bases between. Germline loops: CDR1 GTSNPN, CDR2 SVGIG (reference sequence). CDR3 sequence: CAWSVGLAYEQYF. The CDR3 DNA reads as TGTGCCTGGAGTGTAGGCCTTGCCTACGAGCAGTACTTC.

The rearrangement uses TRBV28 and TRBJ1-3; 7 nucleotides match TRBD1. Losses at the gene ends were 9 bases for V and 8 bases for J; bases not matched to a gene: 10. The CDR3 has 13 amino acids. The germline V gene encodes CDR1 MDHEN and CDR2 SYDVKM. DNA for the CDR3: TGTGCCAGTAGACAGGGCCAGAAACACACCATATATTTT. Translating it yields CASRQGQKHTIYF.

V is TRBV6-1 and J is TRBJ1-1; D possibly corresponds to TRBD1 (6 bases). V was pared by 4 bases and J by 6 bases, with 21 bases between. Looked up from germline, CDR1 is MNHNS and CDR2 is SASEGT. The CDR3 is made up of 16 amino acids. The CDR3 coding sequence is TGTGCCAGCAGTGGCGGTGGGGGGGGCACGTCTGCTGAAGCTTTCTTT. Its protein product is CASSGGGGGTSAEAFF.

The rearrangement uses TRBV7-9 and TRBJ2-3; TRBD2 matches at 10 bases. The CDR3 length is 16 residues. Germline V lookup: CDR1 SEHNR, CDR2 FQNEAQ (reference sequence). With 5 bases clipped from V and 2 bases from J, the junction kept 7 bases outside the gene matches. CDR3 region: CASSPRSGRDTDTQYF. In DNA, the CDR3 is TGTGCCAGCAGCCCGAGAAGCGGGAGGGACACAGATACGCAGTATTTT.

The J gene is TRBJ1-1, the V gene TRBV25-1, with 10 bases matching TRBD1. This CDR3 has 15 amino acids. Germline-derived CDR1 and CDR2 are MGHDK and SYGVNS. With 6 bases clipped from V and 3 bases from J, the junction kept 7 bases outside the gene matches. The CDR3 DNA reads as TGTGCCAGCAGGGAGACAGGGGGCGAGGACACTGAAGCTTTCTTT. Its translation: CASRETGGEDTEAFF.